This T cell receptor beta chain was profiled in a study of cytomegalovirus exposure and HLA in healthy donors. The table lists this clone with a few counts. Its antigen is unidentified. The PCR made use of 60 Vbeta and 13 Jbeta primers. Repertoires were generated with immunoSEQ multiplex PCR, while TCRdb's copy carries only in-frame clones and drops some. The sample includes some 170,000 clones, roughly 70% seen only once; the top ten take over 2.5%. The germline V and J ends were trimmed by 2 bases and 5 bases, with 7 bases remaining between them. The CDR3 spans 12 residues. Germline CDR1 is SGHVS and CDR2 is FNYEAQ. Study results and caveats: The majority of CMV-associated TCR beta chains were reported as apparently HLA-restricted in a later analysis. For most TCR sequences rarity was the rule, although some public TCRs occurred in many donors.

The rearrangement joins TRBV7-6 to TRBJ2-7, with D uncertain. This receptor was taken from a woman aged 25 to 39 in good health and CMV-seronegative. The sequenced sample consisted of PBMCs. The CDR3 region has the DNA TGTGCCAGCAGCTTAACTAACGACGAGCAGTACTTC. This encodes CASSLTNDEQYF.